These 23 T cell receptor beta chains originate from one sample sequenced in a study of vaccination and CD4 T cells after COVID-19. Noted treatment: approximately 10-day PBMC culture with coronavirus spike peptide pools or control peptides (ViraFEST assay). Antigens of these TCRs are unknown. Oncomine TCR Beta short-read sequencing was applied to DNA from cultured CD4+ T cells. From the PCR reads, TCRdb called clonotypes with MiXCR, one entry per CDR3 protein. Here the sample spans under 25,000 distinct CDR3 sequences, 47% being singletons. Material: cultured CD4+ T cells from blood. The receptors shown here come from a human donor with COVID-19.

This clonotype has just a few counts. The genes are TRBV28 and TRBJ2-2; either TRBD1 or TRBD2 may supply D (6 bases each). The V gene's germline CDR1 is MDHEN and CDR2 SYDVKM. The length of the CDR3 is 14 residues. V shed 8 bases and J shed 5 bases, with 15 bases lying between them. The CDR3 sequence is CASAVGGRTGELFF. DNA of the CDR3: TGTGCCAGCGCGGTAGGGGGGCGTACCGGGGAGCTGTTTTTT.

This clonotype has just one count. The V and J genes are TRBV27 and TRBJ2-4; TRBD1 matches 7 bases. The CDR3 contains 15 residues. Germline values: CDR1 MNHEY, CDR2 SMNVEV (reference sequence). Trimming cost V 4 bases and J 6 bases; bases outside gene matches: 9. CDR3 bases: TGTGCCAGCAGTTCCGGTACCGCAGGGGGAAACATTCAGTACTTC. Amino acids: CASSSGTAGGNIQYF.

The chain recombines TRBV20-1 with TRBJ2-3; D is possibly TRBD2 (6 bases). Trimming pared 0 bases from V and 0 bases from J, leaving 22 bases between. Germline V gene sequence: CDR1 DFQATT, CDR2 SNEGSKA (reference sequence). This CDR3 spans 19 amino acids. CDR3 DNA sequence: TGCAGTGCTAGAGATCAATGGACTCTAGGGACTTCTAGCACAGATACGCAGTATTTT. Translating it yields CSARDQWTLGTSSTDTQYF.

The V gene is TRBV11-2, the J gene TRBJ2-5, with D possibly matching TRBD2 (6 bases). The CDR3 is 16 residues long. Deletions cut 5 bases from V and 4 bases from J, with 20 bases between. Per the germline V gene, CDR1 is SGHAT and CDR2 is FQNNGV. CDR3 residues: CASSPLAEGRGETQYF. In nucleotides, the CDR3 is TGTGCCAGCAGCCCCCTCGCGGAGGGCCGAGGAGAGACCCAGTACTTC.

The chain couples TRBV7-2 to TRBJ2-7; 11 nucleotides match TRBD2. This CDR3 has 15 residues. Germline V gene data show CDR1 as SGHTA and CDR2 as FQGNSA. The J segment lost 4 bases and the V segment lost 5 bases, leaving 7 bases of the junction unmatched. Here the CDR3 DNA reads TGTGCCAGCAGCCCGGTAGCGGGGGGGAGATACGAGCAGTACTTC. Its protein product is CASSPVAGGRYEQYF.

This sequence joins TRBV7-9 and TRBJ1-5; D is ambiguous. Between the trimmed V and J ends, which lost 3 bases and 4 bases, there was a span of 10 bases. The CDR3 has 14 residues. The germline CDR1 and CDR2 sequences are SEHNR and FQNEAQ (reference sequence). The DNA of the CDR3 is TGTGCCAGCAGCTTGGGTACAGAAAATCAGCCCCAGCATTTT. This translates into CASSLGTENQPQHF.

This chain links TRBV5-8 with TRBJ2-2; perhaps TRBD1 as D (6 bases). CDR1 SGHTS and CDR2 YDEGEE come from the germline V gene. The CDR3 contains 16 residues. V lost 0 bases and J lost 0, with 9 bases in between. Here the CDR3 DNA reads TGTGCCAGCAGCTTGGGACAGGCTACGAACACCGGGGAGCTGTTTTTT. Its protein product is CASSLGQATNTGELFF.

Written as DNA, the CDR3 is TGTGCCAGCAGTCCCCAGGGGCAAGAGACCCAGTACTTC. It codes for CASSPQGQETQYF. The V and J genes are TRBV6-2 or TRBV6-3 and TRBJ2-5, with D possibly TRBD1 on 6 matching bases. Trimming cost V 5 bases and J 2 bases, with 9 bases left between them. The germline V gene has CDR1 MNHEY and CDR2 SVGEGT. This CDR3 is 13 amino acids long.

The rearrangement joins TRBV5-4 to TRBJ1-1; 7 positions match TRBD1. The ends lost 0 bases at V and 5 bases at J; junction bases unmatched: 7. The CDR3 loop spans 15 amino acids. CDR1 SGHNT and CDR2 YYREEE come from the germline V gene (reference sequence). CDR3 residues: CASSLAGQAFTEAFF. CDR3 DNA: TGTGCCAGCAGCTTGGCTGGACAGGCCTTTACTGAAGCTTTCTTT.

This clonotype was seen a few times. V and J are TRBV7-2 and TRBJ1-6, with TRBD1 identical over 7 bases. The length of the CDR3 is 14 residues. Germline V gene lookup returns CDR1 SGHTA and CDR2 FQGNSA. The trim removed 6 bases at V and 7 bases at J, leaving 6 bases unmatched. CDR3 protein: CASSIQGPNSPLHF. The DNA for the CDR3 is TGTGCCAGCAGTATACAGGGGCCCAATTCACCCCTCCACTTT. Filled out from reference TRBV7-2 and TRBJ1-6, the complete variable domain reads GAGVSQSPSNKVTEKGKDVELRCDPISGHTALYWYRQSLGQGLEFLIYFQGNSAPDKSGLPSDRFSAERTGGSVSTLTIQRTQQEDSAVYLCASSIQGPNSPLHFGNGTRLTVT.

The CDR3 region is CASSVSGLAPQNEQFF. As DNA, the CDR3 is TGTGCCAGCAGTGTATCTGGACTAGCGCCCCAAAATGAGCAGTTCTTC. This chain connects TRBV2 to TRBJ2-1; TRBD2 aligns across 9 bases. The CDR3 length is 16 residues. J was trimmed by 7 bases and V by 4 bases; bases with no gene match: 11. Germline CDR1 is SNHLY and CDR2 is FYNNEI.

A few counts support this clonotype. V and J are TRBV27 and TRBJ1-6; 7 bases align to TRBD1. V trimming: 4 bases; J trimming: 1 base; junction bases outside the gene matches: 4. The CDR3 has 16 amino acids. Germline V gives CDR1 MNHEY, CDR2 SMNVEV (reference sequence). CDR3 residues: CASSSNRGSYNSPLHF. DNA of the CDR3: TGTGCCAGCAGTTCGAACAGGGGTTCCTATAATTCACCCCTCCACTTT.

A single count supports this clonotype. V gene TRBV27 combines with J gene TRBJ2-1; no definite D call. This CDR3 is built from 14 residues. CDR1 is MNHEY and CDR2 is SMNVEV in the germline V gene (reference sequence). Trimming left V 2 bases short and J 5 bases short, with 10 bases between. CDR3 in DNA: TGTGCCAGCAGTTTAAACCCTCAGGACAATGAGCAGTTCTTC. This translates into CASSLNPQDNEQFF.

The chain recombines TRBV4-2 with TRBJ2-5; possibly TRBD2 for D (5 bases). Trimming stripped 0 bases from V and 5 bases from J, with 16 bases between. From germline, CDR1 is LGHNA and CDR2 YNFKEQ. CDR3 length: 16 residues. The CDR3: CASSQESRGPGETQYF. CDR3 DNA sequence: TGTGCCAGCAGCCAAGAGTCAAGAGGGCCCGGGGAGACCCAGTACTTC.

This chain uses TRBV6-1 with TRBJ1-2; no firm D call. Germline loops: CDR1 MNHNS, CDR2 SASEGT. The CDR3 is 13 amino acids. The germline V and J ends were trimmed by 6 bases and 0 bases, with 8 bases remaining between them. Here the CDR3 reads CASRGATNYGYTF. Here the CDR3 DNA reads TGTGCCAGCAGAGGTGCTACTAACTATGGCTACACCTTC.

The chain couples TRBV20-1 to TRBJ1-2; D call uncertain. The CDR3 consists of 14 residues. Trimming removed 0 bases from V and 7 bases from J, with 15 bases in between. The germline V gene encodes CDR1 DFQATT and CDR2 SNEGSKA (reference sequence). The CDR3 spells CSARDPNKGGGYTF. CDR3 in DNA: TGCAGTGCTAGAGACCCCAACAAGGGTGGTGGCTACACCTTC.

The J gene is TRBJ1-1, the V gene TRBV4-1; no definite D call. This CDR3 is 15 amino acids long. Per germline, CDR1 MGHRA and CDR2 YSYEKL. Deletions cut 0 bases from V and 2 bases from J, with 10 bases between. The DNA of the CDR3 is TGCGCCAGCAGCCAAGACGCGGACTCCAACACTGAAGCTTTCTTT. This sequence encodes CASSQDADSNTEAFF.

The gene calls are TRBV2 and TRBJ1-4; D uncertain. This CDR3 is built from 12 residues. The V end lost 6 bases, the J end lost 7 bases, and 9 bases lay between the germline ends. Germline V gives CDR1 SNHLY, CDR2 FYNNEI. The DNA of the CDR3 is TGTGCCAGCAGCAGGATGCTTGAAAAACTGTTTTTT. It encodes CASSRMLEKLFF.

The V and J genes are TRBV7-2 and TRBJ2-1, with TRBD2 matching over 9 bases. The J call may be mistaken, given a closer DNA end match to TRBJ2-7. CDR1 SGHTA and CDR2 FQGNSA come from the germline V gene. The CDR3 runs to 12 residues. The CDR3 here is CASSPGLAEQYF. CDR3 coding DNA: TGTGCCAGCAGCCCCGGACTAGCGGAGCAGTACTTC.

This clonotype came up a few times. The rearrangement links TRBV11-2 to TRBJ2-7; D unclear. Trimming took 5 bases from V and 0 from J, leaving 14 bases between them. The CDR3 totals 15 residues. Per germline, CDR1 SGHAT and CDR2 FQNNGV. DNA of the CDR3: TGTGCCAGCAGCCCTTCCTCGACAAACTCCTACGAGCAGTACTTC. The encoded protein is CASSPSSTNSYEQYF.

This clonotype was counted a few times. The genes are TRBV28 and TRBJ1-2; TRBD1 is a possible D gene (5 bases). The CDR3 consists of 14 residues. CDR1 is MDHEN and CDR2 is SYDVKM in the germline V gene. With 8 bases removed from V and 7 bases from J, the gap between germline ends came to 20 bases. CDR3 sequence reads: CASHTRAVPGGYTF. The CDR3 nucleotides are TGTGCCAGCCACACCAGGGCGGTTCCGGGTGGCTACACCTTC.

The J gene is TRBJ1-2, the V gene TRBV6-1; TRBD1 agrees at 11 bases. This CDR3 has 14 residues. CDR1 and CDR2 from the germline V gene are MNHNS and SASEGT. With V trimmed by 6 bases and J by 7 bases, 7 bases remained unmatched. CDR3: CASRPAGTGGGYTF. DNA of the CDR3: TGTGCCAGCAGGCCAGCCGGGACAGGGGGTGGCTACACCTTC.

The table lists this clonotype with a few counts. V gene TRBV5-4 combines with J gene TRBJ1-5; D gene uncertain. CDR3 length: 14 residues. Trimming cost V 1 base and J 3 bases, with 8 bases left between them. Germline CDR1 reads SGHNT; CDR2 reads YYREEE (reference sequence). In DNA, the CDR3 is TGTGCCAGCAGCTTGAACGGCTACAATCAGCCCCAGCATTTT. Its protein is CASSLNGYNQPQHF.